This record concerns one T cell receptor beta chain sequence. CDR3 length equals 15 residues. Trimming at V came to 4 bases and at J to 2 bases, leaving 3 bases not matched to a gene. Germline V lookup: CDR1 SGHTA, CDR2 FQGNSA. The data belong to a study of technical replicates of blood from a few donors. Only in-frame clones appear in the TCRdb table, and some are missing; sequencing was by immunoSEQ multiplex PCR. Among roughly 80,000 clones listed, 90% to 95% were seen once. The rearrangement links TRBV7-2 to TRBJ2-7, with 12 nucleotides matching TRBD1. The sequenced material came from T cells isolated from PBMCs. The sequence derives from a human donor in good health. The CDR3 region has the DNA TGTGCCAGCAGCTCGGGACAGGGGGCTGCCTACGAGCAGTACTTC. This sequence encodes CASSSGQGAAYEQYF.